The 3 T cell receptor beta chains presented below share a single source sample, sequenced in a study of vaccination effects on CD4 cells after COVID-19. The ViraFEST assay expanded antigen-specific CD4+ T cells with viral peptide pools before sequencing. Having been cultured for approximately ten days, the cells underwent CD4+ T cell isolation. Two doses of either BNT162b2 or mRNA-1273 were given to each participant. Their antigen targets remain unknown. Clones were read by immunoSEQ multiplex PCR, and TCRdb kept only the in-frame ones, dropping some. The sample shows tens of thousands of clones, around 81% of them seen only once. The sequences come from CD4+ T cells from PBMCs cultured with HCoV-229E spike peptides, collected after COVID-19 vaccination. These receptors were taken from a human donor who received a COVID-19 vaccine.

V gene TRBV18 combines with J gene TRBJ2-6; no clear D gene. The germline V gene encodes CDR1 KGHSH and CDR2 LQKENI. The ends were cut back, 1 base at V and 4 bases at J, with 14 bases in the middle. The CDR3 runs to 17 residues. CDR3 sequence reads: CASSPQVQETGANVLTF. In DNA form, the CDR3 reads TGTGCCAGCTCACCACAAGTGCAGGAAACCGGGGCCAACGTCCTGACTTTC.

The genes are TRBV3-1 (or the pseudogene TRBV3-2) and TRBJ1-1; D might be TRBD1 (6 bases). Trimming removed 3 bases from V and 0 bases from J, with 17 bases in between. The CDR3 runs 17 residues. Germline CDR1 reads LGHDT; CDR2 reads YNNKEL (reference sequence). In DNA, the CDR3 is TGTGCCAGCAGCCACCAGGGGAGGGGGTTGCTGAACACTGAAGCTTTCTTT. Encoded protein: CASSHQGRGLLNTEAFF.

The V gene is TRBV6-1, the J gene TRBJ1-5; D is possibly TRBD1 (5 bases). The germline V gene encodes CDR1 MNHNS and CDR2 SASEGT. V lost 3 bases and J 2 bases, leaving 14 bases between the germline ends. The CDR3 consists of 16 residues. The CDR3 loop is CASSDKLGVGNQPQHF. The CDR3 DNA is TGTGCCAGCAGTGATAAGTTGGGGGTCGGCAATCAGCCCCAGCATTTT.